Listed here are 28 T cell receptor beta chains from one sample, sequenced in a study of CD8+CD57+ T cells in acquired aplastic anemia. Genomic DNA, serving as template, underwent TCR beta VDJ and CDR3 profiling. In TCRdb, the reads were re-called with MiXCR into one record per CDR3 protein. The data hold about 190,000 distinct CDR3 sequences, with roughly half observed a single time. Sequencing used sorted CD4+, CD8+, or CD8+CD57+ T cells (not recorded which) from PBMCs. Receptors were obtained from a human donor in good health, serving as a control.

This clonotype has ten or more counts. V and J are TRBV14 and TRBJ1-2; tentatively, D is TRBD1 (6 bases). From germline, CDR1 is SGHDN and CDR2 FVKESK. The V end lost 5 bases, the J end lost 4 bases, and 11 bases lay between the germline ends. The CDR3 loop spans 13 amino acids. Written as DNA, the CDR3 is TGTGCCAGCAGCGCACAGGGAAGCTATGGCTACACCTTC. As protein: CASSAQGSYGYTF.

The chain employs TRBV29-1 and TRBJ2-5; TRBD2 matches at 8 bases. Losses at the gene ends were 6 bases for V and 2 bases for J; bases not matched to a gene: 8. Germline assignment: CDR1 SQVTM and CDR2 ANQGSEA. CDR3 length: 14 amino acids. This CDR3 is CSVAGASGQETQYF. DNA of the CDR3: TGCAGCGTGGCGGGGGCTAGCGGGCAAGAGACCCAGTACTTC.

Comments on this clonotype: The DNA is left out, because the CDR3 cannot be placed on it with certainty; the CDR3 is given as TCRdb lists it. The V and J genes are TRBV7-9 and TRBJ2-5; TRBD2 was called by the table and not checked on the DNA. The V gene's germline CDR1 is SEHNR and CDR2 FQNEAQ (reference sequence). Counting both end residues, the CDR3 totals 23 amino acids. This chain's CDR3 is CASSFYICSARPLLGGRQETQYF.

In this sample, this clonotype turned up a few times. This rearrangement joins TRBV10-3 to TRBJ1-2; tentatively, D is TRBD1 (5 bases). This CDR3 contains 13 residues. The germline V and J ends were trimmed by 5 bases and 8 bases, with 15 bases remaining between them. CDR1 ENHRY and CDR2 SYGVKD come from the germline V gene. The CDR3 DNA sequence: TGTGCCATCAGTCAACAGGCTGCGGAGGGCTACACCTTC. It yields the protein CAISQQAAEGYTF.

The J gene is TRBJ1-3, the V gene TRBV20-1; D is unclear. Germline CDR1 reads DFQATT; CDR2 reads SNEGSKA (reference sequence). This CDR3 has 12 residues. With 2 bases removed from V and 1 base from J, the gap between germline ends came to 3 bases. The CDR3 DNA sequence: TGCAGTGCTAGAATATCTGGAAACACCATATATTTT. Its translation is CSARISGNTIYF.

Worth noting for this clonotype: The CDR3 carries no conserved terminal phenylalanine or tryptophan, so it likely arises from a read error. The DNA is left out, because the CDR3 cannot be placed on it with certainty; the CDR3 is given as TCRdb lists it. V is TRBV6-4 and J is TRBJ1-2. The CDR3 region is 12 residues in length, termini included. Germline loops: CDR1 MRHNA, CDR2 SNTAGT. CDR3 amino acids: CASSDSTVGTRA.

This clonotype was seen repeatedly, ten times or more. This sequence joins TRBV24-1 and TRBJ1-2; tentative D call: TRBD1 (5 bases). This CDR3 is built from 13 residues. Per the germline V gene, CDR1 is KGHDR and CDR2 is SFDVKD. Trimming pared 4 bases from V and 5 bases from J, leaving 10 bases between. Written as DNA, the CDR3 is TGTGCCACCAGTGAAGAAGGGGCTTATGGCTACACCTTC. Protein product: CATSEEGAYGYTF.

The V call is TRBV24-1, the J call TRBJ1-2, with 8 bases matching TRBD1. J was trimmed by 9 bases and V by 4 bases; bases with no gene match: 9. The CDR3 is made up of 14 amino acids. Germline V gene data show CDR1 as KGHDR and CDR2 as SFDVKD. This CDR3 reads CATSDRTGISSYTF. DNA of the CDR3: TGTGCCACCAGTGACCGGACAGGGATTAGTAGCTACACCTTC.

This chain connects TRBV7-6 to TRBJ2-5; D not certain. The CDR3 is made up of 13 amino acids. V shed 2 bases and J shed 2 bases, with 6 bases lying between them. The V gene's germline CDR1 is SGHVS and CDR2 FNYEAQ. CDR3 region: CASSLRRQETQYF. The CDR3 nucleotides read TGTGCCAGCAGCTTAAGACGGCAAGAGACCCAGTACTTC.

This clonotype was seen repeatedly, ten times or more. The chain combines TRBV7-8 with TRBJ2-7, with D unresolved. Germline lookup yields CDR1 SGHVS and CDR2 FQNEAQ. V was clipped by 2 bases and J by 0 bases, with 8 bases between them. This CDR3 region has 14 residues. The CDR3: CASSLQESSYEQYF. CDR3 sequence (DNA): TGTGCCAGCAGCTTACAGGAGAGCTCCTACGAGCAGTACTTC.

J is TRBJ1-1 and V is TRBV20-1; TRBD1 might be the D (6 bases). This CDR3 has 14 amino acids. The germline V and J ends were trimmed by 6 bases and 1 base, with 15 bases remaining between them. Germline V lookup: CDR1 DFQATT, CDR2 SNEGSKA (reference sequence). CDR3 loop: CSARPPRGNTEAFF. The CDR3 DNA sequence: TGCAGTGCGAGACCGCCCAGGGGGAACACTGAAGCTTTCTTT.

In the case of this clonotype: The CDR3 does not end in the conserved phenylalanine or tryptophan, so this is likely a read error. The chain couples TRBV6-5 to TRBJ1-1; tentatively, D is TRBD1 (5 bases). Germline CDR1 and CDR2: MNHEY and SVGAGI. The V end lost 6 bases, the J end lost 8 bases, and 16 bases lay between the germline ends. The CDR3 spans 13 residues. CDR3 sequence (DNA): TGTGCCAGCAGGGTCCCGGGGGTTGAGGAAGCTTTCTGT. This codes for CASRVPGVEEAFC.

Worth noting for this clonotype: The DNA is left out, because the CDR3 cannot be placed on it with certainty; the CDR3 is given as TCRdb lists it. The V gene is TRBV9, the J gene TRBJ2-7; the D call in the table, TRBD2, was not verified against the DNA. Ends included, the CDR3 has 21 residues. Germline V gene sequence: CDR1 SGDLS, CDR2 YYNGEE. CDR3 in amino acids: CASSFCICSARRASLSYEQYF.

The chain links TRBV13 to TRBJ2-3; the match to TRBD1 covers 9 bases. This CDR3 spans 14 amino acids. CDR1 is PRHDT, CDR2 FYEKMQ, per germline (reference sequence). Trimming removed 3 bases from V and 11 bases from J; junction bases left unmatched: 9. The CDR3 is CASSLGQGKGEQYF. CDR3 bases: TGTGCCAGCAGCTTGGGACAGGGTAAGGGTGAGCAGTATTTT.

This clonotype has at least ten counts. The chain couples TRBV5-1 to TRBJ2-5; 14 nucleotides line up with TRBD2. Trimming took 4 bases from V and 3 from J; bases not matched to a gene: 2. CDR3 length equals 15 residues. The germline CDR1 and CDR2 sequences are SGHRS and YFSETQ. This chain's CDR3 is CASSRTSGGKETQYF. CDR3 in DNA: TGCGCCAGCAGCCGGACTAGCGGGGGGAAAGAGACCCAGTACTTC.

This clonotype was observed a single time. The chain employs TRBV7-2 and TRBJ1-2; a possible D gene is TRBD1 (5 bases). CDR3 length: 15 amino acids. Per the germline V gene, CDR1 is SGHTA and CDR2 is FQGNSA. The V gene lost 3 bases and the J gene lost 5 bases, with 16 bases spanning the gap. Here the CDR3 DNA reads TGTGCCAGCAGCTTCTATGTCTCGAGGGGTTATGGCTACACCTTC. Its protein product is CASSFYVSRGYGYTF.

The chain carries TRBV10-2 and TRBJ2-7; TRBD1 matches 9 bases. CDR1 and CDR2 (germline): WSHSY, SAAADI. The CDR3 has 15 residues. V shed 7 bases and J 3 bases; nucleotides not matched to a gene: 10. This CDR3 reads CASNAGTGNRYEQYF. In DNA form, the CDR3 reads TGCGCCAGCAACGCCGGGACAGGGAATCGCTACGAGCAGTACTTC.

This clonotype was seen at least ten times. The chain combines TRBV20-1 with TRBJ1-4, with 8 bases aligning to TRBD1. Germline CDR1 is DFQATT and CDR2 is SNEGSKA (reference sequence). Germline trimming cut 6 bases from V and 2 bases from J; bases unmatched to any gene: 5. There are 14 residues in the CDR3. This chain's CDR3 is CSASGGATNEKLFF. CDR3 in DNA: TGCAGTGCCTCAGGGGGCGCGACTAATGAAAAACTGTTTTTT.

This clonotype was counted a few times. The V call is TRBV11-2, the J call TRBJ2-3; 9 nucleotides line up with TRBD1. After removal of 5 bases from V and 2 bases from J, the junction contained 14 bases not matched to a gene. The CDR3 totals 18 residues. Germline values: CDR1 SGHAT, CDR2 FQNNGV. For the CDR3, the DNA is TGTGCCAGCAGCCGACAGGGGGTTAGTCTGGCTATCACAGATACGCAGTATTTT. This sequence encodes CASSRQGVSLAITDTQYF.

The rearrangement joins TRBV20-1 to TRBJ2-3, with a tentative D call TRBD2 (6 bases). This CDR3 region has 16 residues. Germline V gene sequence: CDR1 DFQATT, CDR2 SNEGSKA (reference sequence). The V end was cut by 5 bases, the J end by 5 bases, with 23 bases between. CDR3 bases: TGCAGTGCTTCTCCCCCTACTAGCACCAGTCGAGATACGCAGTATTTT. It is translated as CSASPPTSTSRDTQYF.

This clonotype was seen ten or more times. The chain combines TRBV14 with TRBJ1-6; no reliable D call. Trimming removed 1 base from V and 7 bases from J, with 8 bases in between. The CDR3 has 14 amino acids. Germline V lookup: CDR1 SGHDN, CDR2 FVKESK. This CDR3 reads CASSQGGRNSPLHF. The CDR3 nucleotides are TGTGCCAGCAGCCAAGGAGGGAGGAATTCACCCCTCCACTTT.

The chain has TRBV11-2 and TRBJ2-6; possible D gene TRBD1, 5 bases. Germline values: CDR1 SGHAT, CDR2 FQNNGV. The V and J ends lost 7 bases and 4 bases respectively, with 20 bases between them. This CDR3 is 17 amino acids long. The CDR3 region is CASTSQGPMAGANVLTF. The CDR3 DNA is TGTGCCAGCACCTCTCAGGGTCCGATGGCAGGGGCCAACGTCCTGACTTTC.

This clonotype was detected many times. V is TRBV19 and J is TRBJ2-1; D could derive from TRBD1 or TRBD2 (5 bases each). The V end was cut by 1 base, the J end by 1 base, with 17 bases between. The germline V gene has CDR1 LNHDA and CDR2 SQIVND (reference sequence). The CDR3 has 18 residues. The CDR3 DNA reads TGTGCCAGTAGTATAGTGGGAGCCGGGACGGTATCCTACAATGAGCAGTTCTTC. It codes for CASSIVGAGTVSYNEQFF.

Note on this clonotype: A read error may be the cause here, since a much bigger clone is one base away. This rearrangement joins TRBV10-3 to TRBJ2-7, with D possibly being TRBD2 (6 bases). Germline V gene lookup returns CDR1 ENHRY and CDR2 SYGVKD. The CDR3 is 15 amino acids. The CDR3, as DNA: TGTGCCAGCAGTGTGAGCGGGTCCCGAAGCAATGAGCAGTACTTC. Translation gives CASSVSGSRSNEQYF.

To note about this clonotype: The junction does not match germline at one end; this may be a read error. The chain employs TRBV5-5 and TRBJ2-1; unclear D gene. Looked up from germline, CDR1 is SGHKS and CDR2 is YYEKEE (reference sequence). This CDR3 contains 15 residues. CDR3 coding DNA: TGTGCCAGCAGCTCCGCATCAGTGGATAGCAATCAGCAGTTCTTC. Protein product: CASSSASVDSNQQFF.

This clonotype occurred once. The V and J genes are TRBV5-1 and TRBJ2-2; TRBD1 agrees at 8 bases. J was trimmed by 4 bases and V by 1 base; bases with no gene match: 3. The germline gives CDR1 SGHRS, CDR2 YFSETQ. This CDR3 has 15 amino acids. The CDR3 sequence is CASSLRQGATGELFF. The CDR3 bases are TGCGCCAGCAGCTTGAGGCAGGGGGCCACCGGGGAGCTGTTTTTT.

This clonotype was observed many times. The gene calls are TRBV19 and TRBJ1-5; D remains ambiguous. This CDR3 is 13 amino acids long. CDR1 and CDR2 from the germline V gene are LNHDA and SQIVND (reference sequence). The V and J ends lost 7 bases and 4 bases respectively, with 11 bases between them. The chain's CDR3 is CASTWDPNQPQHF. For the CDR3, the DNA is TGTGCCAGTACCTGGGATCCTAATCAGCCCCAGCATTTT.

This clonotype was seen many times. The genes are TRBV15 and TRBJ2-7, with 7 bases aligning to TRBD2. The V gene end was trimmed by 0 bases and the J gene end by 2 bases; junction bases not matched to a gene: 1. CDR1 and CDR2 (germline): LNHNV, YYDKDF (reference sequence). The CDR3 sequence is 14 residues long. CDR3 region: CATSREGGTYEQYF. The CDR3 DNA reads as TGTGCCACCAGCAGAGAGGGGGGGACCTACGAGCAGTACTTC.